One sample yielded the 21 T cell receptor beta chains listed below, sequenced in a study of T cell responses to AZD1222 COVID-19 vaccine. Data came from immunoSEQ multiplex PCR; TCRdb stores just in-frame clones and leaves some out. Found here are about 120,000 clones, about nine tenths of them singletons; the top ten hold just over 4%. Sequenced material: peripheral blood, taken 28 days after the second dose of the MenACWY control vaccine. The source of these receptors is an adult who received the MenACWY meningococcal vaccine as a control.

The rearrangement joins TRBV4-1 to TRBJ2-3; D unclear. V dropped 1 base and J dropped 1 base, with 6 bases sitting between them. Germline CDR1 reads MGHRA; CDR2 reads YSYEKL. The CDR3 has 14 amino acids. The CDR3 region is CASSQGSGTDTQYF. CDR3 nucleotides: TGCGCCAGCAGCCAAGGCAGCGGCACAGATACGCAGTATTTT.

The genes are TRBV11-3 and TRBJ2-1; the match to TRBD1 covers 10 bases. The CDR3 is 15 residues long. Unmatched junction bases numbered 6, after V lost 5 bases and J lost 5 bases. Germline values: CDR1 SGHNT, CDR2 YENEEA. The CDR3 nucleotides are TGTGCCAGCAGCCAAGGGACAGGGGTACACAATGAGCAGTTCTTC. Protein product: CASSQGTGVHNEQFF.

The rearrangement uses TRBV7-9 and TRBJ1-1; no clear D. CDR3 length: 13 amino acids. Trimming took off 1 base at V and 4 bases at J, with 7 bases between the two ends. Per the germline V gene, CDR1 is SEHNR and CDR2 is FQNEAQ (reference sequence). The CDR3 here is CASSLDWATEAFF. The DNA for the CDR3 is TGTGCCAGCAGCTTAGATTGGGCCACTGAAGCTTTCTTT. The full variable domain, in which reference TRBV7-9 and TRBJ1-1 provide the parts outside the CDR3, is DTGVSQNPRHKITKRGQNVTFRCDPISEHNRLYWYRQTLGQGPEFLTYFQNEAQLEKSRLLSDRFSAERPKGSFSTLEIQRTEQGDSAMYLCASSLDWATEAFFGQGTRLTVV.

This chain links TRBV19 with TRBJ2-5, with D maybe TRBD1 (6 bases). Germline lookup yields CDR1 LNHDA and CDR2 SQIVND (reference sequence). V lost 2 bases to trimming and J lost 2 bases, with 15 bases between them. This CDR3 region has 16 residues. The CDR3 bases are TGTGCCAGTAGTATACAGCCGAGGACAGCTCAAGAGACCCAGTACTTC. The encoded protein is CASSIQPRTAQETQYF.

The chain recombines TRBV19 with TRBJ1-1; 7 bases align to TRBD1. This CDR3 has 15 residues. The junction had 6 bases not matched to a gene; V was cut back by 3 bases and J by 2 bases. In germline, CDR1 is LNHDA, CDR2 SQIVND (reference sequence). CDR3 bases: TGTGCCAGTAGTATTGCGGGACAGATAAACACTGAAGCTTTCTTT. It codes for CASSIAGQINTEAFF. Full variable domain (remainder filled in from reference TRBV19 and TRBJ1-1): DGGITQSPKYLFRKEGQNVTLSCEQNLNHDAMYWYRQDPGQGLRLIYYSQIVNDFQKGDIAEGYSVSREKKESFPLTVTSAQKNPTAFYLCASSIAGQINTEAFFGQGTRLTVV.

The genes are TRBV27 and TRBJ1-5; 9 bases are shared with TRBD1. With 5 bases clipped from V and 6 bases from J, the junction kept 5 bases outside the gene matches. The CDR3 spans 14 residues. The V gene's germline CDR1 is MNHEY and CDR2 SMNVEV (reference sequence). CDR3 loop: CASSLTGGGQPQHF. The DNA for the CDR3 is TGTGCCAGCAGTCTTACAGGGGGCGGTCAGCCCCAGCATTTT.

The rearrangement joins TRBV7-3 to TRBJ2-1; 9 bases line up with TRBD1. The CDR3 totals 15 residues. Trimming took 2 bases from V and 3 from J; bases not matched to a gene: 2. In germline, CDR1 is SGHTA, CDR2 FQGTGA. CDR3 DNA sequence: TGTGCCAGCAGCTTAGGGACAGGGCTCTACAATGAGCAGTTCTTC. This gives the protein CASSLGTGLYNEQFF.

This chain connects TRBV2 to TRBJ2-5; 9 bases agree with TRBD2. The CDR3 spans 16 residues. The V gene's germline CDR1 is SNHLY and CDR2 FYNNEI. The V and J ends lost 1 base and 3 bases, in that order; junction bases with no gene match: 6. The DNA of the CDR3 is TGTGCCAGCAGTGAAGTAGCGGGGGTATGGGAAGAGACCCAGTACTTC. Residues: CASSEVAGVWEETQYF.

This clone was detected only a few times. The rearrangement uses TRBV4-1 and TRBJ2-7; D perhaps matches TRBD1 (6 bases). Germline CDR1 MGHRA, CDR2 YSYEKL. The ends were cut back, 1 base at V and 9 bases at J, with 16 bases in the middle. This CDR3 spans 14 amino acids. Here the CDR3 reads CASSQVAQGIGQYF. The DNA for the CDR3 is TGCGCCAGCAGCCAAGTCGCTCAGGGGATAGGGCAGTACTTC.

The J gene is TRBJ2-6, the V gene TRBV25-1, with unresolved D. CDR3 length equals 16 residues. Trimming took 3 bases from V and 0 from J, leaving 9 bases between them. The germline gives CDR1 MGHDK, CDR2 SYGVNS. The CDR3 bases are TGTGCCAGCAGTGAGGGTTGGAGCTCTGGGGCCAACGTCCTGACTTTC. Amino acids: CASSEGWSSGANVLTF.

This chain uses TRBV21-1 with TRBJ1-1; the table's D call of TRBD1 was not tested on the DNA. TRBV21-1 is labeled a pseudogene. The CDR3 runs 15 residues. For the CDR3, the DNA is TGTGCCAGCAGCAAAAGAGGACAGGGAGCGACTGAAGCTTTCTTT. Protein sequence: CASSKRGQGATEAFF.

CDR3 sequence: CDLKDLWGGRAKNIQYF. The CDR3 DNA follows: TGCGACTTGAAAGACTTGTGGGGGGGTAGGGCCAAAAACATTCAGTACTTC. The genes are TRBV10-1 and TRBJ2-4, with TRBD2 matching 7 bases. In germline, CDR1 is WNHNN, CDR2 SYGVQD (reference sequence). This CDR3 is 17 amino acids long.

This clone was recorded once. V is TRBV18 and J is TRBJ1-1, with 7 bases matching TRBD1. Trimming removed 2 bases from V and 5 bases from J; junction bases left unmatched: 8. Germline V lookup: CDR1 KGHSH, CDR2 LQKENI. The CDR3 is 15 amino acids. The CDR3 bases are TGTGCCAGCTCACCAATGACAGGGATAGATACTGAAGCTTTCTTT. Its protein product is CASSPMTGIDTEAFF.

This chain joins TRBV6-5 and TRBJ2-7; 7 nucleotides agree with TRBD1. The germline gives CDR1 MNHEY, CDR2 SVGAGI. J lost 2 bases, V lost 6 bases, and 4 bases had no gene match. CDR3 length equals 13 residues. For the CDR3, the DNA is TGTGCCAGCAGCCGACAGGGTACCTACGAGCAGTACTTC. Translated, it gives CASSRQGTYEQYF.

V usage is TRBV21-1 and J usage is TRBJ2-4; the DNA was not compared with TRBD1, the D call given in the table. TRBV21-1 is an annotated pseudogene. The CDR3 sequence is 14 residues long. DNA for the CDR3: TGTGCCAGCAGGATTAATCAGATTAAAAACATTCAGTACTTC. This encodes CASRINQIKNIQYF.

V and J are TRBV7-6 and TRBJ2-1, with 8 bases identical to TRBD2. V shed 3 bases, J shed 2 bases, and the junction held 6 bases outside the gene matches. The CDR3 loop spans 16 amino acids. The germline V gene has CDR1 SGHVS and CDR2 FNYEAQ. Written as DNA, the CDR3 is TGTGCCAGCAGCTTGCGCGGGGGGACTACCTACAATGAGCAGTTCTTC. This translates into CASSLRGGTTYNEQFF.

The V and J genes are TRBV28 and TRBJ2-3; 10 bases are shared with TRBD1. J was trimmed by 4 bases and V by 4 bases; bases with no gene match: 8. Germline loops: CDR1 MDHEN, CDR2 SYDVKM. The CDR3 is 16 residues long. DNA of the CDR3: TGTGCCAGCAGTTGGGGGGGGACAGGGGTGGCAGATACGCAGTATTTT. It translates to CASSWGGTGVADTQYF.

The chain recombines TRBV5-8 with TRBJ2-7, with unresolved D. The CDR3 runs to 14 residues. Germline lookup yields CDR1 SGHTS and CDR2 YDEGEE. Deletions cut 1 base from V and 4 bases from J, with 12 bases between. The CDR3 reads CASSLTRRPYEQYF. DNA of the CDR3: TGTGCCAGCAGCTTGACTCGTCGGCCGTACGAGCAGTACTTC.

This chain links TRBV11-2 with TRBJ2-1; possible D gene TRBD1, 5 bases. This CDR3 is built from 12 residues. Trimming removed 0 bases at V and 9 bases at J, with 6 bases between. Germline assignment: CDR1 SGHAT and CDR2 FQNNGV. CDR3 protein: CASSLEQVEQFF. In DNA form, the CDR3 reads TGTGCCAGCAGCTTAGAACAGGTTGAGCAGTTCTTC.

The chain links TRBV11-1 to TRBJ1-4; D call uncertain. Germline loops: CDR1 SGHAT, CDR2 FQDESV (reference sequence). The CDR3 totals 13 residues. Trimming pared 2 bases from V and 8 bases from J, leaving 9 bases between. CDR3 loop: CASSLRLGEKLFF. The CDR3 nucleotides are TGTGCCAGCAGCTTACGTCTAGGAGAAAAACTGTTTTTT.

This sequence joins TRBV7-9 and TRBJ1-2; no definite D call. The germline gives CDR1 SEHNR, CDR2 FQNEAQ (reference sequence). This CDR3 comprises 15 residues. V was clipped by 3 bases and J by 2 bases, with 13 bases between them. CDR3 DNA sequence: TGTGCCAGCAGCTTTGACCTGGGCGGCAACTATGGCTACACCTTC. It encodes CASSFDLGGNYGYTF.